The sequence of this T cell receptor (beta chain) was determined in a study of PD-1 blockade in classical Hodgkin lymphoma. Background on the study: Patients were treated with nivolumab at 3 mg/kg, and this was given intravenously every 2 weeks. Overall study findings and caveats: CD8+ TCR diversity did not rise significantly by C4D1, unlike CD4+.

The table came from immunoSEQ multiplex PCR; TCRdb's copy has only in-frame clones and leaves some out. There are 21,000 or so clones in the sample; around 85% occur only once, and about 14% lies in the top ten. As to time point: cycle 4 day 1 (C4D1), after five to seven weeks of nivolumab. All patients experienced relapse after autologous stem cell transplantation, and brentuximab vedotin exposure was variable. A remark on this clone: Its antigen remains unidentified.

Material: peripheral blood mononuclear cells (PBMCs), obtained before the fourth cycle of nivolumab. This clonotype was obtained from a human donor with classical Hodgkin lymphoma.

CDR3 coding DNA: TGTGCCAGCCGGGGAGGGGCAGATACGCAGTATTTT. Amino acid sequence: CASRGGADTQYF. The V and J genes are TRBV9 and TRBJ2-3; 7 nucleotides align to TRBD2. Trimming cost V 7 bases and J 4 bases; bases outside gene matches: 3. Germline assignment: CDR1 SGDLS and CDR2 YYNGEE. This CDR3 region has 12 residues.